Listed below are T cell receptor beta chains from one sample, sequenced in a study of glioma-infiltrating T cells after dendritic cell vaccination. The assay was immunoSEQ multiplex PCR, and TCRdb's table has in-frame clones only and misses some. Of 20,000 to 30,000 clones listed, around nine tenths are singletons. The sample consisted of blood, taken after dendritic cell vaccination. The source of these receptors is a human donor with glioblastoma. The CDR3 runs from the conserved cysteine through the conserved F or W. A D gene is named only where the DNA matches it firmly.

d_call: -
j_call: TRBJ1-6
v_call: TRBV18
cdr3_aa: CASSPSTNSPLHF

d_call: TRBD1
j_call: TRBJ1-6
v_call: TRBV6-6
cdr3_aa: CASSARTGLNSPLHF

d_call: -
j_call: TRBJ1-6
v_call: TRBV6-1
cdr3_aa: CASSGRQLGRFNSPLHF

d_call: TRBD1
j_call: TRBJ1-2
v_call: TRBV13
cdr3_aa: CASSSTGERYGYTF

d_call: -
j_call: TRBJ2-3
v_call: TRBV30
cdr3_aa: CAWRSTYSTDTQYF

d_call: -
j_call: TRBJ2-7
v_call: TRBV6-1
cdr3_aa: CASSDGGGRDREQYF

d_call: TRBD2
j_call: TRBJ2-1
v_call: TRBV19
cdr3_aa: CASSIGRGGYNEQFF

d_call: TRBD1
j_call: TRBJ2-5
v_call: TRBV4-2
cdr3_aa: CASSHGDRGEQYF

d_call: -
j_call: TRBJ1-4
v_call: TRBV14
cdr3_aa: CASSQGGNEKLFF

d_call: -
j_call: TRBJ1-2
v_call: TRBV6-5
cdr3_aa: CASSYGGGGYTF

d_call: -
j_call: TRBJ2-5
v_call: TRBV5-1
cdr3_aa: CASLDHPGRVGETQYF

d_call: -
j_call: TRBJ1-5
v_call: TRBV5-6
cdr3_aa: CASSLGGYSNQPQHF

d_call: -
j_call: TRBJ2-3
v_call: TRBV10-2
cdr3_aa: CASSEARGTSTDTQYF

d_call: TRBD1
j_call: TRBJ2-2
v_call: TRBV12-5
cdr3_aa: CASGPQGAPNTGELFF

d_call: -
j_call: TRBJ2-7
v_call: TRBV7-2
cdr3_aa: CASSWGPDSYEQYF

d_call: -
j_call: TRBJ2-5
v_call: TRBV4-2
cdr3_aa: CASSRTNRDIQETQYF

d_call: -
j_call: TRBJ2-5
v_call: TRBV10-1
cdr3_aa: CASSEDLAWETQYF

d_call: TRBD1
j_call: TRBJ2-7
v_call: TRBV5-1
cdr3_aa: CAGSLGQAYEQYF

d_call: TRBD1
j_call: TRBJ2-7
v_call: TRBV5-1
cdr3_aa: CASSFPGQGIYEQYF

d_call: -
j_call: TRBJ2-6
v_call: TRBV6-5
cdr3_aa: CASSYGGGANVLTF